The 19 T cell receptor beta chains below all came from one sample that was sequenced in a study of CD8 T cells in Susac syndrome. Reverse transcription used about 0.45 to 1 ug RNA and random hexamers. One entry per CDR3 protein results from TCRdb running MiXCR on the immunoSEQ multiplex PCR reads. The repertoire holds about 150,000 distinct CDR3 sequences, just under 97% seen once, with under 0.15% in the top ten. The source material was CD8+ T cells from PBMCs. The receptors originated from a human donor with multiple sclerosis.

The genes are TRBV27 and TRBJ2-5; TRBD2 agrees at 8 bases. J lost 7 bases, V lost 1 base, and 14 bases had no gene match. This CDR3 is 17 amino acids long. CDR1 is MNHEY, CDR2 SMNVEV, per germline (reference sequence). The CDR3 bases are TGTGCCAGCAGTTTATATGCGGGCGGGGGGCCCTCGGGGACCCAGTACTTC. It yields the protein CASSLYAGGGPSGTQYF.

The rearrangement joins TRBV2 to TRBJ2-7; possibly TRBD1 or TRBD2 for D (5 bases each). This CDR3 has 15 residues. Germline values: CDR1 SNHLY, CDR2 FYNNEI. With 3 bases removed from V and 3 bases from J, the gap between germline ends came to 15 bases. The CDR3 bases are TGTGCCAGCAGTGAGGGGCACGGAGGTTTCTACGAGCAGTACTTC. Amino acid sequence: CASSEGHGGFYEQYF.

J is TRBJ2-4 and V is TRBV20-1, with TRBD1 matching 7 bases. V lost 2 bases to trimming and J lost 0 bases; unmatched junction nucleotides: 4. The CDR3 contains 15 residues. CDR1 and CDR2 (germline): DFQATT, SNEGSKA (reference sequence). Here the CDR3 reads CSARRQGEAKNIQYF. For the CDR3, the DNA is TGCAGTGCTAGACGACAGGGAGAAGCCAAAAACATTCAGTACTTC.

The chain recombines TRBV27 with TRBJ2-1, with 14 bases fitting TRBD2. V lost 7 bases, J lost 5 bases, and 7 bases stayed unmatched. CDR1 is MNHEY and CDR2 is SMNVEV in the germline V gene (reference sequence). CDR3 size: 16 residues. The CDR3, as DNA: TGTGCCAGCAACCCGGGACTAGCGGGGGCCGACAATGAGCAGTTCTTC. Residues: CASNPGLAGADNEQFF.

This sequence joins TRBV15 and TRBJ1-2; 10 bases are a match to TRBD1. Germline V CDR1 and CDR2: LNHNV, YYDKDF (reference sequence). With V trimmed by 2 bases and J by 8 bases, 5 bases remained unmatched. The length of the CDR3 is 14 residues. CDR3 residues: CATSRIGQGEGYTF. CDR3 DNA sequence: TGTGCCACCAGCAGAATAGGACAGGGGGAAGGCTACACCTTC.

This chain connects TRBV12-3 or TRBV12-4 to TRBJ1-4; no clear D gene. The CDR3 is 11 residues long. V was clipped by 4 bases and J by 8 bases, with 5 bases between them. CDR3 bases: TGTGCCAGCAGTTGGTCGGAAAAACTGTTTTTT. Amino acids: CASSWSEKLFF.

This clonotype has only one observation. The chain combines TRBV20-1 with TRBJ2-7, with no clear D. Trimming removed 1 base at V and 4 bases at J, with 14 bases between. Germline loops: CDR1 DFQATT, CDR2 SNEGSKA (reference sequence). This CDR3 region has 14 residues. The CDR3 reads CSARGLMLGYEQYF. The CDR3 DNA reads as TGCAGTGCTAGAGGTCTCATGCTCGGGTACGAGCAGTACTTC.

The chain uses TRBV7-9 and TRBJ2-1; 7 nucleotides align to TRBD1. J was trimmed by 6 bases and V by 5 bases; bases with no gene match: 13. The CDR3 is 16 residues long. Germline V gene data show CDR1 as SEHNR and CDR2 as FQNEAQ (reference sequence). For the CDR3, the DNA is TGTGCCAGCAGCACCAGGGACAGTAGTACCTCCAATGAGCAGTTCTTC. Residues: CASSTRDSSTSNEQFF.

The chain uses TRBV12-3 or TRBV12-4 and TRBJ2-5; TRBD2 is a possible D gene (7 bases). The V end was cut by 4 bases, the J end by 1 base, with 10 bases between. The CDR3 runs 14 residues. The CDR3 here is CASSWAGAQETQYF. The CDR3 nucleotides are TGTGCCAGCAGTTGGGCGGGGGCCCAAGAGACCCAGTACTTC.

The chain links TRBV20-1 to TRBJ2-7; D may match TRBD1 or TRBD2 (5 bases each). CDR1 is DFQATT, CDR2 SNEGSKA, per germline (reference sequence). The CDR3 loop spans 11 amino acids. Trimming took off 6 bases at V and 6 bases at J, with 12 bases between the two ends. The chain's CDR3 is CSATGTGEQYF. For the CDR3, the DNA is TGCAGTGCCACGGGGACGGGCGAGCAGTACTTC.

The V call is TRBV29-1, the J call TRBJ2-7; D is unclear. The V and J ends lost 3 bases and 3 bases respectively, with 6 bases between them. The CDR3 loop spans 11 amino acids. The V gene's germline CDR1 is SQVTM and CDR2 ANQGSEA. The CDR3 DNA reads as TGCAGCGTTGATGGCAGCTACGAGCAGTACTTC. Encoded protein: CSVDGSYEQYF.

The CDR3 bases are TGTGCCAGCAGTGAAGTAAAGGACGGAGGCTACACCTTC. Encoded protein: CASSEVKDGGYTF. J is TRBJ1-2 and V is TRBV2; D uncertain. The CDR3 is 13 residues long. Germline V gene lookup returns CDR1 SNHLY and CDR2 FYNNEI. Deletions cut 1 base from V and 8 bases from J, with 11 bases between.

The rearrangement links TRBV27 to TRBJ2-7; possible D gene TRBD2, 6 bases. V was shortened by 3 bases and J by 2 bases, with 14 bases between the two germline ends. In germline, CDR1 is MNHEY, CDR2 SMNVEV (reference sequence). The CDR3 runs to 15 residues. CDR3 residues: CASSLAGTGTYEQYF. The CDR3 bases are TGTGCCAGCAGTTTGGCCGGGACTGGGACCTACGAGCAGTACTTC.

This clonotype appeared a single time. The chain carries TRBV19 and TRBJ1-1; D unclear. The CDR3 length is 14 residues. Germline V CDR1 and CDR2: LNHDA, SQIVND (reference sequence). V shed 3 bases and J shed 4 bases, with 12 bases lying between them. CDR3 amino acids: CASSIDPRGTEAFF. In nucleotides, the CDR3 is TGTGCCAGTAGTATCGACCCCCGGGGCACTGAAGCTTTCTTT.

As to this clonotype: Sequence at one end of the junction differs from germline and may be a read error. The chain carries TRBV6-5 and TRBJ1-1, with 8 bases lining up with TRBD1. The CDR3 is made up of 17 amino acids. CDR1 is MNHEY and CDR2 is SVGAGI in the germline V gene. For the CDR3, the DNA is TGTACCAGCAGTAACAGGGGGGTCACAGTAGGGAGAAACGGAGCTTTCTTT. This translates into CTSSNRGVTVGRNGAFF.

This clonotype has just a few counts. This chain links TRBV9 with TRBJ2-2; D ambiguous. Looked up from germline, CDR1 is SGDLS and CDR2 is YYNGEE. CDR3 length: 12 amino acids. V lost 5 bases and J lost 6, with 8 bases in between. CDR3 sequence reads: CASSLGAGELFF. The CDR3 DNA reads as TGTGCCAGCAGTCTTGGTGCCGGGGAGCTGTTTTTT.

The genes are TRBV27 and TRBJ2-3; possible D gene TRBD1, 6 bases. This CDR3 has 11 residues. V was pared by 5 bases and J by 11 bases, with 11 bases between. Germline loops: CDR1 MNHEY, CDR2 SMNVEV (reference sequence). The CDR3 reads CASSATGMQYF. As DNA, the CDR3 is TGTGCCAGCAGTGCAACAGGGATGCAGTATTTT.

The chain has TRBV4-1 and TRBJ2-7; D perhaps matches TRBD1 (5 bases). V was clipped by 0 bases and J by 4 bases, with 10 bases between them. The CDR3 spans 14 residues. Germline values: CDR1 MGHRA, CDR2 YSYEKL. CDR3 in DNA: TGCGCCAGCAGCCAAGATTGGCAGGGTTACGAGCAGTACTTC. Translating it yields CASSQDWQGYEQYF.

The rearrangement links TRBV12-3 or TRBV12-4 to TRBJ1-1, with D perhaps matching TRBD1 (6 bases). Trimming cost V 6 bases and J 4 bases, with 18 bases left between them. This CDR3 contains 15 residues. The CDR3 DNA reads TGTGCCAGCAGCGTCCTCGGGGGCCGAGGCACTGAAGCTTTCTTT. Amino acid sequence: CASSVLGGRGTEAFF.